Listed here are 22 T cell receptor beta chains from one sample, sequenced in a study of beta chain features in type 1 diabetes. No antigen is known for these receptors. Broader study findings: Among all four CD4+ subsets, Type 1 diabetes patients had TCRB CDR3s that were moderately but significantly shorter.

Expressed TCRB transcripts were sequenced after all isolated RNA was converted to cDNA. Assay: immunoSEQ multiplex PCR; the TCRdb copy retains only in-frame clones and omits some. In the table there are approximately 170,000 clones, roughly 60% of which are singletons. Sample: naive CD4+ T cells from blood. The source is a man aged 25-45 years with type 1 diabetes.

The gene calls are TRBV29-1 and TRBJ2-1; D not certain. This CDR3 comprises 13 residues. Germline assignment: CDR1 SQVTM and CDR2 ANQGSEA. The ends were cut back, 7 bases at V and 7 bases at J, with 17 bases in the middle. The CDR3 sequence is CSAQRPLMNEQFF. DNA for the CDR3: TGCAGCGCTCAAAGACCCCTAATGAATGAGCAGTTCTTC.

The V and J genes are TRBV15 and TRBJ2-7; D is unresolved. This CDR3 is built from 13 residues. CDR1 is LNHNV, CDR2 YYDKDF, per germline (reference sequence). V was cut by 0 bases and J by 3 bases, with 6 bases left in between. The CDR3 sequence is CATSRDLSYEQYF. The CDR3 DNA sequence: TGTGCCACCAGCAGAGATCTTAGCTACGAGCAGTACTTC.

The gene calls are TRBV29-1 and TRBJ1-1; the D gene is possibly TRBD1 (5 bases). CDR3 length equals 14 residues. Deletions cut 2 bases from V and 0 bases from J, with 10 bases between. Germline CDR1 is SQVTM and CDR2 is ANQGSEA. The chain's CDR3 is CSVEQGTMNTEAFF. In DNA form, the CDR3 reads TGCAGCGTTGAACAGGGAACTATGAACACTGAAGCTTTCTTT.

J is TRBJ2-7 and V is TRBV27, with D possibly matching TRBD1 (5 bases). Germline V gene lookup returns CDR1 MNHEY and CDR2 SMNVEV (reference sequence). This CDR3 contains 15 residues. Trimming took off 2 bases at V and 5 bases at J, with 16 bases between the two ends. CDR3 residues: CASSLKDNPRNEQYF. CDR3 DNA: TGTGCCAGCAGTTTAAAGGACAACCCTAGGAACGAGCAGTACTTC.

This chain uses TRBV10-2 with TRBJ1-2; 7 bases line up with TRBD1. V trimming: 3 bases; J trimming: 8 bases; junction bases outside the gene matches: 6. Germline V gene lookup returns CDR1 WSHSY and CDR2 SAAADI. The CDR3 runs 13 residues. The CDR3 is CASSEGTDLGYTF. The CDR3 DNA sequence: TGCGCCAGCAGTGAAGGGACAGATCTCGGCTACACCTTC.

The gene calls are TRBV4-1 and TRBJ1-4; 8 bases fit TRBD1. V shed 6 bases, J shed 3 bases, and the junction held 6 bases outside the gene matches. CDR1 is MGHRA and CDR2 is YSYEKL in the germline V gene. CDR3 length equals 15 residues. DNA for the CDR3: TGCGCCAGCAGATACCAGGGGGCGGCTAATGAAAAACTGTTTTTT. Its translation: CASRYQGAANEKLFF.

V gene TRBV6-1 combines with J gene TRBJ2-1, with TRBD1 as a possible D gene (6 bases). This CDR3 contains 12 residues. Trimming shortened V by 6 bases and J by 7 bases, and 10 bases separated the two germline ends. Germline CDR1 MNHNS, CDR2 SASEGT. CDR3 amino acids: CASSDRWNEQFF. The DNA for the CDR3 is TGTGCCAGCAGCGACAGGTGGAATGAGCAGTTCTTC.

The chain is built from TRBV29-1 and TRBJ2-7, with 10 bases that match TRBD1. The V gene's germline CDR1 is SQVTM and CDR2 ANQGSEA. J lost 5 bases, V lost 7 bases, and 11 bases had no gene match. The length of the CDR3 is 14 residues. The CDR3 sequence: CSAAGQGSSNEQYF. DNA for the CDR3: TGCAGCGCTGCGGGACAGGGGTCCAGTAACGAGCAGTACTTC.

V usage is TRBV29-1 and J usage is TRBJ2-3; TRBD2 matches at 10 bases. The CDR3 runs 15 residues. Germline values: CDR1 SQVTM, CDR2 ANQGSEA. Trimming took 3 bases from V and 5 from J; bases not matched to a gene: 8. The CDR3 DNA is TGCAGCGTTGAGTCAGCGGGGGGGCAAAGAGATACGCAGTATTTT. It translates to CSVESAGGQRDTQYF.

The chain couples TRBV7-2 to TRBJ2-3; TRBD1 agrees at 8 bases. Germline V CDR1 and CDR2: SGHTA, FQGNSA. The CDR3 contains 16 residues. Trimming at V came to 1 base and at J to 3 bases, leaving 6 bases not matched to a gene. CDR3 sequence: CASSLGAGGKTDTQYF. In nucleotides, the CDR3 is TGTGCCAGCAGCTTAGGTGCAGGGGGCAAGACAGATACGCAGTATTTT.

This chain links TRBV29-1 with TRBJ2-5; 13 bases are a match to TRBD2. Trimming took 4 bases from V and 4 from J; bases not matched to a gene: 0. Germline CDR1 SQVTM, CDR2 ANQGSEA. This CDR3 contains 13 residues. The CDR3 is CSVGLAGGETQYF. In DNA, the CDR3 is TGCAGCGTTGGACTAGCGGGAGGAGAGACCCAGTACTTC.

V and J are TRBV9 and TRBJ2-1; D ambiguous. CDR1 and CDR2 (germline): SGDLS, YYNGEE. Trimming removed 0 bases from V and 4 bases from J, with 11 bases in between. The CDR3 is 15 residues long. The CDR3 sequence: CASSVGNGQYNEQFF. The CDR3 bases are TGTGCCAGCAGCGTAGGAAACGGGCAGTACAATGAGCAGTTCTTC.

This clone showed up just a few times. The rearrangement uses TRBV19 and TRBJ2-3; D is tentatively TRBD1 or TRBD2 (5 bases each). The CDR3 covers 15 residues. The ends were cut back, 9 bases at V and 3 bases at J, with 19 bases in the middle. CDR1 and CDR2 from the germline V gene are LNHDA and SQIVND (reference sequence). This CDR3 reads CASRRWDQGTDTQYF. CDR3 in DNA: TGTGCCAGCCGCCGTTGGGACCAAGGGACAGATACGCAGTATTTT. Looking up the rest from reference TRBV19 and TRBJ2-3 gives the full variable domain: DGGITQSPKYLFRKEGQNVTLSCEQNLNHDAMYWYRQDPGQGLRLIYYSQIVNDFQKGDIAEGYSVSREKKESFPLTVTSAQKNPTAFYLCASRRWDQGTDTQYFGPGTRLTVL.

This clone was found a few times. V is TRBV29-1 and J is TRBJ2-1; TRBD1 might be the D (6 bases). V was pared by 5 bases and J by 0 bases, with 11 bases between. There are 14 residues in the CDR3. Germline assignment: CDR1 SQVTM and CDR2 ANQGSEA. The CDR3 reads CSVRGGSSYNEQFF. Written as DNA, the CDR3 is TGCAGCGTTCGAGGGGGAAGCTCCTACAATGAGCAGTTCTTC.

This sequence joins TRBV14 and TRBJ1-2; D gene uncertain. Germline loops: CDR1 SGHDN, CDR2 FVKESK. V lost 1 base and J 3 bases, leaving 15 bases between the germline ends. CDR3 length: 16 residues. CDR3 sequence: CASSQVGDLRHYGYTF. CDR3 bases: TGTGCCAGCAGCCAAGTGGGTGACCTCAGGCACTATGGCTACACCTTC.

This clone has more than one count but fewer than ten. The V gene is TRBV28, the J gene TRBJ2-7; 9 nucleotides match TRBD2. With V trimmed by 5 bases and J by 6 bases, 8 bases remained unmatched. The CDR3 consists of 14 residues. Germline assignment: CDR1 MDHEN and CDR2 SYDVKM. CDR3 region: CASSISGGVIEQYF. CDR3 DNA sequence: TGTGCCAGCAGTATTAGCGGGGGTGTCATCGAGCAGTACTTC. Full variable domain (outside the CDR3, taken from reference TRBV28 and TRBJ2-7): DVKVTQSSRYLVKRTGEKVFLECVQDMDHENMFWYRQDPGLGLRLIYFSYDVKMKEKGDIPEGYSVSREKKERFSLILESASTNQTSMYLCASSISGGVIEQYFGPGTRLTVT.

The V gene is TRBV4-1, the J gene TRBJ2-7; TRBD2 aligns across 12 bases. Per the germline V gene, CDR1 is MGHRA and CDR2 is YSYEKL. This CDR3 region has 17 residues. V shed 1 base, J shed 0 bases, and the junction held 4 bases outside the gene matches. The CDR3 spells CASSQATSGGLSYEQYF. The CDR3 DNA follows: TGCGCCAGCAGCCAAGCTACTAGCGGGGGGCTCTCCTACGAGCAGTACTTC.

The chain is built from TRBV11-2 and TRBJ2-1, with D possibly TRBD2 on 5 matching bases. The CDR3 covers 15 residues. The germline V gene encodes CDR1 SGHAT and CDR2 FQNNGV. Trimming took 3 bases from V and 4 from J, leaving 13 bases between them. The CDR3 loop reads CASSFPSLGYNEQFF. CDR3 nucleotides: TGTGCCAGCAGCTTCCCATCACTAGGGTACAATGAGCAGTTCTTC.

This clone was detected a few times. This chain uses TRBV7-2 with TRBJ2-5; 7 bases are a match to TRBD2. CDR3 length equals 15 residues. The germline V gene encodes CDR1 SGHTA and CDR2 FQGNSA. The V and J ends lost 4 bases and 3 bases, in that order; junction bases with no gene match: 8. CDR3 residues: CASSSSSGAEETQYF. The CDR3 DNA reads TGTGCCAGCAGCTCGTCGAGCGGGGCCGAAGAGACCCAGTACTTC.

This clone appeared a few times. The chain is built from TRBV28 and TRBJ2-1, with no clear D. Germline loops: CDR1 MDHEN, CDR2 SYDVKM. V lost 7 bases and J lost 2, with 18 bases in between. The CDR3 runs 16 residues. The CDR3 here is CASTLTWVGPYNEQFF. The CDR3 DNA reads as TGTGCCAGCACCCTCACCTGGGTCGGCCCCTACAATGAGCAGTTCTTC.

This chain uses TRBV20-1 with TRBJ2-5; D might be TRBD1 (5 bases). The length of the CDR3 is 11 residues. V lost 6 bases, J lost 5 bases, and 10 bases lay in between. Germline-derived CDR1 and CDR2 are DFQATT and SNEGSKA (reference sequence). The chain's CDR3 is CSARQMETQYF. DNA for the CDR3: TGCAGTGCGAGACAGATGGAGACCCAGTACTTC.

The chain links TRBV7-2 to TRBJ2-3, with D uncertain. The CDR3 spans 11 residues. With 5 bases removed from V and 6 bases from J, the gap between germline ends came to 6 bases. Germline V gene lookup returns CDR1 SGHTA and CDR2 FQGNSA. This chain's CDR3 is CASSPWDTQYF. In nucleotides, the CDR3 is TGTGCCAGCAGCCCCTGGGATACGCAGTATTTT.